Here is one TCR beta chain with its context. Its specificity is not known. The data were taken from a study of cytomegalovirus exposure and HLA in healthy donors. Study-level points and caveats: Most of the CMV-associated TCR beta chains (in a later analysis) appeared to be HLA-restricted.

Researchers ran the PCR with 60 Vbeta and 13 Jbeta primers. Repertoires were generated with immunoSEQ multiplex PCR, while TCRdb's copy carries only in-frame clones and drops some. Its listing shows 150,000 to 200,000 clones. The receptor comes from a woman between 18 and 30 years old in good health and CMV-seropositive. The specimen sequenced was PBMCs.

As DNA, the CDR3 is TGCGCCAGCAGCCCTCGGGGTAGCGGGAGGGGCACAGATACGCAGTATTTT. Translating gives CASSPRGSGRGTDTQYF. V and J are TRBV5-1 and TRBJ2-3; TRBD2 aligns across 11 bases. The CDR3 spans 17 residues. V shed 4 bases, J shed 1 base, and the junction held 8 bases outside the gene matches. The V gene's germline CDR1 is SGHRS and CDR2 YFSETQ.